A single sample gave rise to the 2 T cell receptor beta chains below, sequenced in a study of beta chain features in type 1 diabetes. All of the isolated RNA was reverse transcribed, so expressed TCRB transcripts were sequenced. Assay: immunoSEQ multiplex PCR; the TCRdb copy retains only in-frame clones and omits some. The data show a few hundred thousand clones, with 9.5% to 11% seen just once and under 0.02% held by the top ten. The sequenced sample consisted of naive CD4+ T cells from blood. Receptors originate from a woman aged 25-40 years in good health.

In its sample, this clone was seen a few times. The rearrangement joins TRBV15 to TRBJ1-5; the match to TRBD1 covers 8 bases. The CDR3 runs 16 residues. The ends lost 0 bases at V and 5 bases at J; junction bases unmatched: 6. Germline V gene sequence: CDR1 LNHNV, CDR2 YYDKDF (reference sequence). Here the CDR3 reads CATSRDPQGADQPQHF. In nucleotides, the CDR3 is TGTGCCACCAGCAGAGACCCCCAGGGGGCTGATCAGCCCCAGCATTTT.

In this sample, this clone turned up a few times. The genes are TRBV7-3 and TRBJ2-3; 9 bases are a match to TRBD1. The CDR3 length is 15 residues. Germline values: CDR1 SGHTA, CDR2 FQGTGA. V lost 5 bases and J lost 3; bases outside the gene matches: 6. The chain's CDR3 is CASSRTGTGTDTQYF. DNA for the CDR3: TGTGCCAGCAGCCGAACCGGGACAGGGACAGATACGCAGTATTTT.